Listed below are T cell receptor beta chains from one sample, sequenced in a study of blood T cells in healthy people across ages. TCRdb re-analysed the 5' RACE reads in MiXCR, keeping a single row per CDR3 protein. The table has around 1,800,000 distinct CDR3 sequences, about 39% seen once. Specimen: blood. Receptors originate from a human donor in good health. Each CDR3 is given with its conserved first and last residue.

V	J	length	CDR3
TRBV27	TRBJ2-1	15	CASRTLAGGGNEQFF
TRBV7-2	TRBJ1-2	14	CASSPRVDLYGYTF
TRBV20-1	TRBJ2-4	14	CSARAGDSKNIQYF
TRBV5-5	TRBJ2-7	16	CASSSTGTGGAYEQYF
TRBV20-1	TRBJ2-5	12	CSASLPGGSQYF
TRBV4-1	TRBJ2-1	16	CASSQGLTKSYNEQFF
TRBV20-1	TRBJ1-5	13	CSAVLGGTQPQHF
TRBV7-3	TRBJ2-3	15	CASSKSGTSGDTQYF
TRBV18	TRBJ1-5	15	CASSPSTEFNQPQHF
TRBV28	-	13	CASSFETSYEQYF
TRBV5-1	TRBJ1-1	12	CASSLHGPEAFF
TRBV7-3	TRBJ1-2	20	CASSLIGGALDQDTTYGYTF
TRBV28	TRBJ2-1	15	CASSFPGGTYNEQFF
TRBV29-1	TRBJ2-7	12	CSVGQGTVEQYF
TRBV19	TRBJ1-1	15	CASQGRFPLDTEAFF
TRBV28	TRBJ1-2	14	CATTETALQAGYTF